This TCR beta chain appears in the sequencing data of a study of cytomegalovirus exposure and HLA in healthy donors. V gave up 2 bases and J gave up 7 bases; unmatched junction bases: 19. Per the germline V gene, CDR1 is SGDLS and CDR2 is YYNGEE. This CDR3 comprises 18 residues. This clone was seen only a few times. A multiplex PCR was run with 60 Vbeta primers and 13 Jbeta primers. Assay: immunoSEQ multiplex PCR; the TCRdb copy retains only in-frame clones and omits some. This repertoire shows 150,000 to 250,000 clones, 82% found once; its top ten account for around 0.1%. The chain couples TRBV9 to TRBJ1-2, with 8 bases identical to TRBD1. The clonotype was recovered from a boy younger than 10 in good health and CMV-seronegative. Sequencing was done on a sample of PBMCs. DNA of the CDR3: TGTGCCAGCAGCGTCTCTGAGCAGGGGGCAAGAGGAATTAGTGGCTACACCTTC. Protein sequence: CASSVSEQGARGISGYTF. The full variable domain, completed using reference TRBV9 and TRBJ1-2, is DSGVTQTPKHLITATGQRVTLRCSPRSGDLSVYWYQQSLDQGLQFLIQYYNGEERAKGNILERFSAQQFPDLHSELNLSSLELGDSALYFCASSVSEQGARGISGYTFGSGTRLTVV.